The 11 T cell receptor beta chains listed next were all sequenced from one sample in a study of CD8+ T cells in alopecia areata. Treatment here: oral pan-JAK inhibitor, 5-10 mg twice daily. In each case, RNA was isolated and then reverse transcribed into cDNA as the sequencing template. Sequencing used immunoSEQ multiplex PCR; TCRdb keeps in-frame clones, though not all of them. The table records 200,000 or so clones, about 40% of them present only once. The sample here was CD4+ T cells sorted from blood, taken at approximately week 36, from a patient treated with tofacitinib. Every receptor here comes from a human donor with alopecia areata.

The sample holds a few counts of this clone. The chain couples TRBV9 to TRBJ1-1, with D unclear. The V end was cut by 3 bases, the J end by 0 bases, with 6 bases between. The CDR3 sequence is 13 residues long. Germline assignment: CDR1 SGDLS and CDR2 YYNGEE. CDR3 loop: CASSGSMNTEAFF. The CDR3 nucleotides read TGTGCCAGCAGCGGCAGCATGAACACTGAAGCTTTCTTT.

This chain links TRBV19 with TRBJ2-2; D ambiguous. From germline, CDR1 is LNHDA and CDR2 SQIVND (reference sequence). V shed 7 bases and J shed 6 bases, with 15 bases lying between them. The CDR3 is 14 amino acids. The CDR3 is CASTPVIVAGELFF. CDR3 DNA: TGTGCCAGTACCCCAGTTATAGTTGCCGGGGAGCTGTTTTTT. The whole variable domain, remainder taken from reference TRBV19 and TRBJ2-2, is DGGITQSPKYLFRKEGQNVTLSCEQNLNHDAMYWYRQDPGQGLRLIYYSQIVNDFQKGDIAEGYSVSREKKESFPLTVTSAQKNPTAFYLCASTPVIVAGELFFGEGSRLTVL.

The sample holds a few counts of this clone. CDR3 sequence reads: CASSLATGGSNEKLFF. The CDR3 DNA reads TGTGCCAGCAGCTTAGCCACAGGGGGCTCGAATGAAAAACTGTTTTTT. The chain uses TRBV7-9 and TRBJ1-4, with 9 positions matching TRBD1. Trimming took 0 bases from V and 5 from J; bases not matched to a gene: 4. Germline CDR1 reads SEHNR; CDR2 reads FQNEAQ (reference sequence). This CDR3 spans 16 amino acids.

This clone was detected a few times. The CDR3 here is CASSQAGGEGYEQYF. The CDR3 coding sequence is TGTGCCAGCAGCCAAGCTGGGGGAGAGGGGTACGAGCAGTACTTC. This sequence joins TRBV4-2 and TRBJ2-7; possibly TRBD1 or TRBD2 for D (5 bases each). CDR1 LGHNA and CDR2 YNFKEQ come from the germline V gene. The CDR3 loop spans 15 amino acids. V lost 1 base and J 4 bases, leaving 14 bases between the germline ends.

The chain has TRBV4-3 and TRBJ1-2; no definite D call. The CDR3 is 16 residues long. Germline assignment: CDR1 LGHNA and CDR2 YSLEER. The V gene lost 2 bases and the J gene lost 8 bases, with 21 bases spanning the gap. This CDR3 reads CASSQQTRTLRKGYTF. CDR3 DNA sequence: TGCGCCAGCAGCCAACAAACTCGGACCCTCCGAAAGGGCTACACCTTC.

The gene calls are TRBV29-1 and TRBJ1-2; 12 bases match TRBD1. V shed 0 bases and J 3 bases; nucleotides not matched to a gene: 8. The CDR3 has 17 residues. Germline V gene lookup returns CDR1 SQVTM and CDR2 ANQGSEA. CDR3 sequence reads: CSVEEGSGTGGYYGYTF. The CDR3 coding sequence is TGCAGCGTTGAAGAAGGGTCGGGGACAGGGGGCTACTATGGCTACACCTTC.

Here the CDR3 reads CASSGDREEYGYTF. CDR3 coding DNA: TGTGCCAGCAGCGGAGACAGGGAGGAATATGGCTACACCTTC. The chain employs TRBV9 and TRBJ1-2; 7 bases match TRBD1. Germline V gives CDR1 SGDLS, CDR2 YYNGEE. V dropped 3 bases and J dropped 5; count of bases not matched to a gene: 7. The CDR3 has 14 residues.

This clone turned up a few times. This rearrangement joins TRBV5-1 to TRBJ2-3; TRBD2 matches at 10 bases. This CDR3 has 15 residues. Germline-derived CDR1 and CDR2 are SGHRS and YFSETQ. V was pared by 4 bases and J by 1 base, with 3 bases of the junction left unmatched. The CDR3 region is CASSTGTSGTDTQYF. CDR3 nucleotide sequence: TGCGCCAGCAGCACTGGGACTAGCGGCACAGATACGCAGTATTTT.

This sequence joins TRBV6-5 and TRBJ1-1; a weak D match, TRBD1 (6 bases). The CDR3 spans 13 residues. V shed 6 bases and J shed 1 base, with 9 bases lying between them. CDR1 and CDR2 from the germline V gene are MNHEY and SVGAGI. In DNA form, the CDR3 reads TGTGCCAGCAGAGGACAGAAGAACACTGAAGCTTTCTTT. Translated, it gives CASRGQKNTEAFF.

The chain uses TRBV12-5 and TRBJ2-3; possibly TRBD1 for D (5 bases). Germline V gene data show CDR1 as LGHNT and CDR2 as FRNRAP. This CDR3 comprises 11 residues. V lost 5 bases and J lost 6, with 6 bases in between. Here the CDR3 reads CASGAGDTQYF. Written as DNA, the CDR3 is TGTGCTAGTGGTGCAGGGGATACGCAGTATTTT.

The sample holds one count of this clone. The gene calls are TRBV15 and TRBJ1-4; D gene uncertain. The V gene lost 4 bases and the J gene lost 4 bases, with 13 bases spanning the gap. CDR1 and CDR2 (germline): LNHNV, YYDKDF (reference sequence). The CDR3 spans 15 residues. CDR3 sequence: CATSIIDESNEKLFF. CDR3 DNA: TGTGCCACCAGCATAATCGACGAGAGTAATGAAAAACTGTTTTTT.